Below, 29 T cell receptor beta chains from the same sample are listed, as sequenced in a study of molecular identifiers for immune sequencing clone quantification. TCRdb recomputed calls from the PCR reads with MiXCR, one row per CDR3 protein. The profile shows about 640,000 distinct CDR3 sequences, just under 20% of them singletons. Sequencing was performed on naive CD8+ T cells from blood, with Jurkat cell RNA spiked in. Subset noted: FACS-sorted CD8+CD4-CCR7+CD45RA+ naive T cells. These receptors originate from a human donor in good health. Some libraries in this study had Jurkat cell RNA spiked in.

There are many counts of this clonotype. The J gene is TRBJ2-3, the V gene TRBV2; weak D call: TRBD2 (6 bases). The CDR3 length is 18 residues. Trimming pared 6 bases from V and 5 bases from J, leaving 27 bases between. Germline V CDR1 and CDR2: SNHLY, FYNNEI. CDR3 sequence reads: CASSENQRDFHSGDTQYF. CDR3 in DNA: TGTGCCAGCAGCGAAAACCAAAGGGACTTCCATTCCGGAGATACGCAGTATTTT.

This clonotype was detected many times. The chain uses TRBV11-2 and TRBJ2-3, with TRBD2 identical over 10 bases. Germline values: CDR1 SGHAT, CDR2 FQNNGV. Unmatched junction bases numbered 5, after V lost 0 bases and J lost 2 bases. The CDR3 extends over 17 amino acids. The CDR3 is CASSLEASGGDTDTQYF. The CDR3 region has the DNA TGTGCCAGCAGCTTAGAGGCTAGCGGGGGAGACACAGATACGCAGTATTTT.

This clonotype turned up a few times. This rearrangement joins TRBV5-5 to TRBJ2-7; either TRBD1 or TRBD2 may supply D (5 bases each). The germline gives CDR1 SGHKS, CDR2 YYEKEE (reference sequence). Trimming took 0 bases from V and 2 from J, leaving 9 bases between them. This CDR3 has 14 residues. For the CDR3, the DNA is TGTGCCAGCAGCTTGGCGGGGACCCCCTACGAGCAGTACTTC. This encodes CASSLAGTPYEQYF.

Concerning this clonotype itself: A much bigger clone sits one base away, suggesting this may be a read error. The chain links TRBV27 to TRBJ2-7, with 12 nucleotides matching TRBD1. V shed 8 bases, J shed 4 bases, and the junction held 15 bases outside the gene matches. CDR1 is MNHEY, CDR2 SMNVEV, per germline (reference sequence). The CDR3 runs to 17 residues. In DNA, the CDR3 is TGTGCCAGCGGGCCTATCCCCCGGGACAGGGGGCTGTACGAGCAGTACTTC. It yields the protein CASGPIPRDRGLYEQYF.

About this clonotype itself: Possible read error: a much larger clone is one base away. CDR3 nucleotides: TGCGCCAGCGCAGGGACAGGGCCAGATACGCAGTATTTT. This encodes CASAGTGPDTQYF. The V and J genes are TRBV23-1 and TRBJ2-3, with 9 bases aligning to TRBD1. Being an ORF, TRBV23-1 has a function that is uncertain. V lost 8 bases and J lost 4; bases outside the gene matches: 4. There are 13 residues in the CDR3.

This clonotype has a count of ten or more. The rearrangement links TRBV9 to TRBJ2-7, with 10 bases matching TRBD1. The CDR3 has 15 amino acids. Germline V gene lookup returns CDR1 SGDLS and CDR2 YYNGEE. V lost 3 bases and J lost 4; bases outside the gene matches: 7. This CDR3 is CASSDPTGGFYEQYF. CDR3 in DNA: TGTGCCAGCAGCGACCCGACAGGGGGCTTTTACGAGCAGTACTTC.

The chain combines TRBV19 with TRBJ2-1, with D uncertain. CDR1 is LNHDA, CDR2 SQIVND, per germline (reference sequence). Trimming shortened V by 0 bases and J by 0 bases, and 9 bases separated the two germline ends. This CDR3 comprises 16 residues. This chain's CDR3 is CASSIEAFVSYNEQFF. The CDR3 nucleotides read TGTGCCAGTAGTATAGAGGCCTTCGTCTCCTACAATGAGCAGTTCTTC.

This clonotype was seen many times. The CDR3 is CASSPPGGRRDTQYF. DNA of the CDR3: TGTGCCAGCAGCCCCCCCGGGGGGCGTAGAGATACGCAGTATTTT. The V call is TRBV13, the J call TRBJ2-3, with TRBD2 as a possible D gene (7 bases). V lost 5 bases and J lost 5, with 17 bases in between. Looked up from germline, CDR1 is PRHDT and CDR2 is FYEKMQ (reference sequence). This CDR3 region has 15 residues. Supplemented by reference TRBV13 and TRBJ2-3, the full variable domain reads AAGVIQSPRHLIKEKRETATLKCYPIPRHDTVYWYQQGPGQDPQFLISFYEKMQSDKGSIPDRFSAQQFSDYHSELNMSSLELGDSALYFCASSPPGGRRDTQYFGPGTRLTVL.

The sample holds many counts of this clonotype. This chain links TRBV6-2 or TRBV6-3 with TRBJ2-3, with 12 bases aligning to TRBD2. The CDR3 has 16 amino acids. Germline lookup yields CDR1 MNHEY and CDR2 SVGEGT. Losses at the gene ends were 7 bases for V and 4 bases for J; bases not matched to a gene: 9. Here the CDR3 reads CASNKGLAGGPDTQYF. The CDR3 DNA follows: TGTGCCAGCAACAAGGGACTAGCGGGCGGCCCAGATACGCAGTATTTT.

This chain connects TRBV12-5 to TRBJ2-5; D not certain. CDR1 is LGHNT, CDR2 FRNRAP, per germline. V was trimmed by 1 base and J by 1 base, leaving 10 bases between them. The CDR3 is 15 amino acids. This CDR3 reads CASGLGGRIQETQYF. The CDR3, as DNA: TGTGCTAGTGGTTTGGGAGGACGGATCCAAGAGACCCAGTACTTC.

This clonotype was observed many times. The chain is built from TRBV6-2 or TRBV6-3 and TRBJ2-3; possible D gene TRBD2, 5 bases. The germline CDR1 and CDR2 sequences are MNHEY and SVGEGT. CDR3 length: 14 amino acids. V was trimmed by 2 bases and J by 1 base, leaving 7 bases between them. The CDR3 region is CASSYLRGTDTQYF. The CDR3 DNA reads as TGTGCCAGCAGTTACCTGCGGGGCACAGATACGCAGTATTTT.

V and J are TRBV3-1 and TRBJ2-3; D may be TRBD1 (6 bases). In germline, CDR1 is LGHDT, CDR2 YNNKEL (reference sequence). V gave up 5 bases and J gave up 0 bases, with 24 bases separating them. This CDR3 contains 19 residues. The CDR3: CASSSNPTPDRFSTDTQYF. CDR3 nucleotide sequence: TGTGCCAGCAGCTCAAACCCGACACCGGACAGATTTAGCACAGATACGCAGTATTTT.

The V and J genes are TRBV19 and TRBJ1-5; no definite D call. CDR3 length: 15 amino acids. The germline V gene encodes CDR1 LNHDA and CDR2 SQIVND (reference sequence). Between the trimmed V and J ends, which lost 1 base and 0 bases, there was a span of 7 bases. The CDR3 coding sequence is TGTGCCAGTAGTATAGTCAGCTCTAGCAATCAGCCCCAGCATTTT. Translation: CASSIVSSSNQPQHF.

At least ten counts were recorded for this clonotype. The rearrangement joins TRBV7-9 to TRBJ2-7; the match to TRBD2 covers 14 bases. The junction had 4 bases not matched to a gene; V was cut back by 5 bases and J by 4 bases. The CDR3 loop spans 15 amino acids. Germline V gene lookup returns CDR1 SEHNR and CDR2 FQNEAQ (reference sequence). The CDR3 reads CASSPWTSGGYEQYF. The CDR3 DNA sequence: TGTGCCAGCAGCCCGTGGACTAGCGGGGGGTACGAGCAGTACTTC.

As for this clonotype: A much larger clone sits a single nucleotide away, making a read error possible. The rearrangement uses TRBV27 and TRBJ2-3; D may be TRBD2 (7 bases). Germline V lookup: CDR1 MNHEY, CDR2 SMNVEV (reference sequence). The V end was cut by 2 bases, the J end by 7 bases, with 19 bases between. The CDR3 loop spans 16 amino acids. CDR3 amino acids: CASSLSAGDNLYTQYF. DNA of the CDR3: TGTGCCAGCAGTTTAAGTGCGGGGGACAACCTTTATACGCAGTATTTT.

This clonotype was seen ten or more times. The chain uses TRBV20-1 and TRBJ2-3, with D possibly being TRBD1 (6 bases). The CDR3 sequence is 14 residues long. V shed 0 bases and J shed 3 bases, with 10 bases lying between them. Germline assignment: CDR1 DFQATT and CDR2 SNEGSKA (reference sequence). The CDR3 loop is CSARDTQGTDTQYF. CDR3 in DNA: TGCAGTGCTAGAGATACCCAGGGGACAGATACGCAGTATTTT.

Many counts were recorded for this clonotype. The gene calls are TRBV7-9 and TRBJ2-5; the match to TRBD1 covers 11 bases. The CDR3 sequence is 16 residues long. V gave up 5 bases and J gave up 4 bases; unmatched junction bases: 9. Germline values: CDR1 SEHNR, CDR2 FQNEAQ (reference sequence). DNA of the CDR3: TGTGCCAGCAGCACCGGGACAGGGGGAAGTTTAGAGACCCAGTACTTC. This gives the protein CASSTGTGGSLETQYF.

This clonotype was found many times. The chain is built from TRBV28 and TRBJ2-3, with 11 bases fitting TRBD2. From germline, CDR1 is MDHEN and CDR2 SYDVKM. The trim removed 5 bases at V and 2 bases at J, leaving 3 bases unmatched. CDR3 size: 15 residues. The CDR3 protein is CASSLTSGITDTQYF. Written as DNA, the CDR3 is TGTGCCAGCAGTCTGACTAGCGGGATCACAGATACGCAGTATTTT. Using reference TRBV28 and TRBJ2-3 for the parts outside the CDR3, the full variable domain is DVKVTQSSRYLVKRTGEKVFLECVQDMDHENMFWYRQDPGLGLRLIYFSYDVKMKEKGDIPEGYSVSREKKERFSLILESASTNQTSMYLCASSLTSGITDTQYFGPGTRLTVL.

This clonotype was found a few times. CDR3 residues: CASSRLTIDRGYEQYF. In DNA, the CDR3 is TGTGCCAGCTCACGACTTACCATTGACAGGGGCTACGAGCAGTACTTC. The rearrangement joins TRBV18 to TRBJ2-7; 8 bases are shared with TRBD1. The CDR3 runs to 16 residues. Germline CDR1 reads KGHSH; CDR2 reads LQKENI. The junction had 11 bases not matched to a gene; V was cut back by 4 bases and J by 3 bases.

This clonotype was counted at least ten times. This chain uses TRBV19 with TRBJ2-2, with D possibly being TRBD1 (6 bases). With 6 bases removed from V and 6 bases from J, the gap between germline ends came to 14 bases. The CDR3 is 14 residues long. In germline, CDR1 is LNHDA, CDR2 SQIVND (reference sequence). The CDR3 coding sequence is TGTGCCAGTAGCCAAGGGACAACGCCCGGGGAGCTGTTTTTT. Translating gives CASSQGTTPGELFF.

There are many counts of this clonotype. The J gene is TRBJ2-7, the V gene TRBV27, with 7 bases lining up with TRBD2. The CDR3 has 15 amino acids. The V gene's germline CDR1 is MNHEY and CDR2 SMNVEV (reference sequence). V gave up 4 bases and J gave up 0 bases; unmatched junction bases: 6. CDR3 protein: CASSSHAGVSYEQYF. The CDR3 DNA reads TGTGCCAGCAGTTCCCACGCGGGGGTCTCCTACGAGCAGTACTTC.

The chain links TRBV12-3 or TRBV12-4 to TRBJ2-7, with 10 bases aligning to TRBD1. The CDR3 extends over 16 amino acids. Losses at the gene ends were 3 bases for V and 3 bases for J; bases not matched to a gene: 8. CDR3 protein: CASSLATGQGFYEQYF. The CDR3 DNA reads as TGTGCCAGCAGTTTGGCAACGGGACAGGGGTTCTACGAGCAGTACTTC.

This chain uses TRBV6-2 or TRBV6-3 with TRBJ2-1; D not certain. Per the germline V gene, CDR1 is MNHEY and CDR2 is SVGEGT. V was clipped by 6 bases and J by 5 bases, with 11 bases between them. CDR3 size: 13 residues. The CDR3 loop reads CASSQYQNNEQFF. The CDR3 nucleotides read TGTGCCAGCAGCCAATATCAAAACAATGAGCAGTTCTTC.

V gene TRBV7-6 combines with J gene TRBJ1-3, with 8 bases identical to TRBD1. Trimming took 8 bases from V and 2 from J; bases not matched to a gene: 5. The CDR3 covers 14 residues. In germline, CDR1 is SGHVS, CDR2 FNYEAQ. CDR3 bases: TGTGCCAGCCGCGAGACAGGGGCTGGAAACACCATATATTTT. As protein: CASRETGAGNTIYF.

On this clonotype itself: The junction and the germline gene differ at one end; a read error may be behind it. The chain has TRBV5-1 and TRBJ2-5, with TRBD2 matching over 11 bases. Germline V gene data show CDR1 as SGHRS and CDR2 as YFSETQ. The CDR3 covers 18 residues. Written as DNA, the CDR3 is TGCGCCAGCAGCTCCGTCTACCTAGCGGGGGGACCCCAAGAGACCCGGTACTTC. Protein sequence: CASSSVYLAGGPQETRYF.

This clonotype was seen at least ten times. This chain links TRBV20-1 with TRBJ2-7; 9 nucleotides match TRBD1. Trimming cost V 0 bases and J 1 base; bases outside gene matches: 7. Per the germline V gene, CDR1 is DFQATT and CDR2 is SNEGSKA (reference sequence). The CDR3 is 16 amino acids. DNA for the CDR3: TGCAGTGCTAGAGATCTTCTAGGGACAGGGTCCTACGAGCAGTACTTC. This encodes CSARDLLGTGSYEQYF.

This clonotype was seen at least ten times. V gene TRBV6-4 combines with J gene TRBJ2-2; D is undetermined. V gave up 3 bases and J gave up 0 bases, with 5 bases separating them. There are 14 residues in the CDR3. The V gene's germline CDR1 is MRHNA and CDR2 SNTAGT. In DNA, the CDR3 is TGTGCCAGCAGTGAACTCCCGAACACCGGGGAGCTGTTTTTT. It is translated as CASSELPNTGELFF.

The CDR3 reads CAWRSSDEKLFF. The CDR3 nucleotides read TGTGCCTGGAGATCTTCGGATGAAAAACTGTTTTTT. This chain connects TRBV30 to TRBJ1-4; D remains unclear. CDR3 length: 12 amino acids. Trimming shortened V by 3 bases and J by 6 bases, and 8 bases separated the two germline ends. Germline assignment: CDR1 GTSNPN and CDR2 SVGIG (reference sequence).

V gene TRBV4-1 combines with J gene TRBJ2-3, with unresolved D. CDR1 and CDR2 from the germline V gene are MGHRA and YSYEKL. V was shortened by 0 bases and J by 8 bases, with 9 bases between the two germline ends. This CDR3 has 13 amino acids. CDR3 residues: CASSQDGSVTQYF. The DNA for the CDR3 is TGCGCCAGCAGCCAAGATGGGTCGGTTACGCAGTATTTT.